Following are 23 T cell receptor beta chains from one sample sequenced in a study of blood T cell repertoires in COVID-19. Generated by immunoSEQ multiplex PCR, the TCRdb table keeps only in-frame clones and is missing some. The sample records hundreds of thousands of clones, roughly 85% being singletons. The sequencing sample was made of PBMCs or T cells enriched from blood (not recorded which). All receptors derive from a woman younger than 45 who had been exposed to COVID-19.

J is TRBJ1-4 and V is TRBV29-1; D not certain. CDR3 length: 14 residues. Germline-derived CDR1 and CDR2 are SQVTM and ANQGSEA. With 4 bases removed from V and 0 bases from J, the gap between germline ends came to 9 bases. CDR3 in amino acids: CSVVGSATNEKLFF. Here the CDR3 DNA reads TGCAGCGTTGTAGGAAGCGCAACTAATGAAAAACTGTTTTTT.

The chain carries TRBV21-1 and TRBJ1-2; the D call in the table, TRBD1, was not verified against the DNA. TRBV21-1 corresponds to a pseudogene. This CDR3 is built from 15 residues. In DNA form, the CDR3 reads TGTGCCAGCAGGCCTGGGGACAGGAGTAACTATGGCTACACCTTC. Translated: CASRPGDRSNYGYTF.

The chain couples TRBV7-2 to TRBJ2-1; the match to TRBD2 covers 9 bases. There are 17 residues in the CDR3. In germline, CDR1 is SGHTA, CDR2 FQGNSA. The J segment lost 0 bases and the V segment lost 1 base, leaving 4 bases of the junction unmatched. DNA of the CDR3: TGTGCCAGCAGCTTAGGCGGTAGCGGGGGCTCCTACAATGAGCAGTTCTTC. Translated, it gives CASSLGGSGGSYNEQFF.

The rearrangement links TRBV4-1 to TRBJ1-4; 9 bases fit TRBD1. This CDR3 spans 18 amino acids. J gave up 1 base and V 2 bases, and 8 bases lay outside the gene matches. Germline V lookup: CDR1 MGHRA, CDR2 YSYEKL. CDR3 nucleotide sequence: TGCGCCAGCAGCCAAACCGGGACAGGGTACGGAACTAATGAAAAACTGTTTTTT. Its protein is CASSQTGTGYGTNEKLFF.

The chain links TRBV7-9 to TRBJ2-2; D not certain. Trimming stripped 4 bases from V and 5 bases from J, with 8 bases between. There are 13 residues in the CDR3. Germline values: CDR1 SEHNR, CDR2 FQNEAQ (reference sequence). For the CDR3, the DNA is TGTGCCAGCAGCTCTGTCTTGACCGGGGAGCTGTTTTTT. Translating gives CASSSVLTGELFF.

The chain has TRBV5-6 and TRBJ2-2, with 8 bases that match TRBD1. The J segment lost 5 bases and the V segment lost 3 bases, leaving 6 bases of the junction unmatched. Germline-derived CDR1 and CDR2 are SGHDT and YYEEEE. The CDR3 is 15 residues long. This CDR3 is CASSSRDRLTGELFF. The CDR3 DNA reads TGTGCCAGCAGCTCACGGGACAGGCTTACCGGGGAGCTGTTTTTT.

J is TRBJ1-5 and V is TRBV7-2; D perhaps matches TRBD1 (6 bases). The CDR3 has 14 residues. V was pared by 1 base and J by 4 bases, with 8 bases between. CDR1 SGHTA and CDR2 FQGNSA come from the germline V gene. In DNA, the CDR3 is TGTGCCAGCAGCTTAGGCAGGGGAAATCAGCCCCAGCATTTT. Its translation: CASSLGRGNQPQHF.

This chain uses TRBV9 with TRBJ2-7, with 11 bases that match TRBD2. V was clipped by 2 bases and J by 6 bases; unmatched bases: 4. CDR1 is SGDLS and CDR2 is YYNGEE in the germline V gene. The CDR3 runs to 14 residues. Written as DNA, the CDR3 is TGTGCCAGCAGCGTTAGCGGGGGGGCCTCCGAGCAGTACTTC. This encodes CASSVSGGASEQYF.

The genes are TRBV11-1 and TRBJ2-2, with D unclear. Trimming removed 6 bases from V and 5 bases from J, with 10 bases in between. In germline, CDR1 is SGHAT, CDR2 FQDESV (reference sequence). This CDR3 contains 13 residues. The CDR3 DNA follows: TGTGCCAGCAGACAAATGGTTACCGGGGAGCTGTTTTTT. Translated: CASRQMVTGELFF.

The chain carries TRBV19 and TRBJ2-1, with 10 bases matching TRBD2. The trim removed 2 bases at V and 5 bases at J, leaving 3 bases unmatched. CDR3 size: 15 residues. Germline-derived CDR1 and CDR2 are LNHDA and SQIVND (reference sequence). CDR3 nucleotide sequence: TGTGCCAGTAGTATATCCCTAGCGGGGGACAATGAGCAGTTCTTC. It encodes CASSISLAGDNEQFF.

The chain has TRBV2 and TRBJ2-3; 7 bases agree with TRBD2. J was trimmed by 0 bases and V by 4 bases; bases with no gene match: 1. This CDR3 is 14 amino acids long. CDR1 and CDR2 from the germline V gene are SNHLY and FYNNEI. The CDR3 protein is CASSVGRSTDTQYF. CDR3 DNA: TGTGCCAGCAGTGTCGGGAGGAGCACAGATACGCAGTATTTT.

The chain combines TRBV7-9 with TRBJ2-5; no firm D call. With 1 base removed from V and 2 bases from J, the gap between germline ends came to 11 bases. The CDR3 has 15 amino acids. Germline values: CDR1 SEHNR, CDR2 FQNEAQ (reference sequence). The CDR3 sequence: CASSLVLLRQETQYF. For the CDR3, the DNA is TGTGCCAGCAGCTTAGTTCTCCTTCGTCAAGAGACCCAGTACTTC.

The chain links TRBV7-2 to TRBJ2-1; no definite D call. The V end was cut by 6 bases, the J end by 0 bases, with 9 bases between. The CDR3 runs 14 residues. Per the germline V gene, CDR1 is SGHTA and CDR2 is FQGNSA. CDR3: CASRSGYSYNEQFF. CDR3 in DNA: TGTGCCAGCAGATCCGGGTACTCCTACAATGAGCAGTTCTTC.

This clone was recorded at least ten times. The chain's CDR3 is CASSDPGQGRSYEQYF. DNA for the CDR3: TGTGCCAGCAGCGACCCCGGTCAGGGGCGTTCCTACGAGCAGTACTTC. The rearrangement joins TRBV11-2 to TRBJ2-7; weak D call: TRBD1 (6 bases). This CDR3 comprises 16 residues. In germline, CDR1 is SGHAT, CDR2 FQNNGV. Deletions cut 5 bases from V and 1 base from J, with 18 bases between.

The CDR3 DNA follows: TGTGCCAGCAGCTCCGGGGTTCTCGGGACCCAGTACTTC. This gives the protein CASSSGVLGTQYF. The chain has TRBV7-3 and TRBJ2-5, with D perhaps TRBD2 (5 bases). Per the germline V gene, CDR1 is SGHTA and CDR2 is FQGTGA. The CDR3 is 13 amino acids. V was shortened by 4 bases and J by 7 bases, with 13 bases between the two germline ends.

J is TRBJ2-1 and V is TRBV13; weak D call: TRBD2 (5 bases). The CDR3 spans 13 residues. The germline V gene has CDR1 PRHDT and CDR2 FYEKMQ (reference sequence). V was clipped by 5 bases and J by 9 bases, with 14 bases between them. The CDR3 nucleotides are TGTGCCAGCAGCCCCCGTGGGAGCAGTGAGCAGTTCTTC. This encodes CASSPRGSSEQFF.

The chain uses TRBV6-5 and TRBJ2-7; TRBD1 matches 9 bases. CDR3 length equals 14 residues. Per the germline V gene, CDR1 is MNHEY and CDR2 is SVGAGI. Germline trimming cut 2 bases from V and 6 bases from J; bases unmatched to any gene: 5. The CDR3 region has the DNA TGTGCCAGCAGTTACACGGGACAGGGAGCCGAGCAGTACTTC. It codes for CASSYTGQGAEQYF.

This clone was counted between two and nine times. The genes are TRBV18 and TRBJ1-1; 8 nucleotides agree with TRBD1. V lost 5 bases to trimming and J lost 5 bases; unmatched junction nucleotides: 10. Germline CDR1 is KGHSH and CDR2 is LQKENI. The CDR3 extends over 15 amino acids. The CDR3 loop is CASSSGQGRITEAFF. Here the CDR3 DNA reads TGTGCCAGCTCATCCGGACAGGGACGGATTACTGAAGCTTTCTTT. Using reference TRBV18 and TRBJ1-1 for the parts outside the CDR3, the full variable domain is NAGVMQNPRHLVRRRGQEARLRCSPMKGHSHVYWYRQLPEEGLKFMVYLQKENIIDESGMPKERFSAEFPKEGPSILRIQQVVRGDSAAYFCASSSGQGRITEAFFGQGTRLTVV.

The CDR3 reads CASRKVTGEDTEAFF. CDR3 bases: TGTGCCAGCAGAAAAGTGACAGGGGAGGACACTGAAGCTTTCTTT. The J gene is TRBJ1-1, the V gene TRBV5-4, with 8 positions matching TRBD1. This CDR3 contains 15 residues. V shed 5 bases, J shed 3 bases, and the junction held 9 bases outside the gene matches. Germline loops: CDR1 SGHNT, CDR2 YYREEE (reference sequence).

This chain joins TRBV19 and TRBJ2-1; D ambiguous. Germline V gives CDR1 LNHDA, CDR2 SQIVND (reference sequence). Trimming left V 5 bases short and J 9 bases short, with 11 bases between. The CDR3 loop spans 12 amino acids. CDR3 loop: CASSASYGEQFF. The CDR3 DNA sequence: TGTGCCAGTAGTGCAAGCTATGGTGAGCAGTTCTTC.

The CDR3 protein is CAWSVVSRGKNQPQHF. The CDR3 DNA follows: TGTGCCTGGAGTGTAGTAAGTCGGGGAAAAAATCAGCCCCAGCATTTT. The chain employs TRBV30 and TRBJ1-5; unclear D gene. Trimming pared 0 bases from V and 4 bases from J, leaving 16 bases between. The CDR3 covers 16 residues. The germline V gene encodes CDR1 GTSNPN and CDR2 SVGIG (reference sequence).

The chain links TRBV27 to TRBJ2-3; 10 nucleotides agree with TRBD1. CDR1 and CDR2 (germline): MNHEY, SMNVEV (reference sequence). V lost 4 bases and J lost 4; bases outside the gene matches: 11. The CDR3 has 17 amino acids. CDR3 amino acids: CASSSKTGTGVADTQYF. In DNA form, the CDR3 reads TGTGCCAGCAGTTCAAAAACCGGGACAGGGGTGGCAGATACGCAGTATTTT.

The chain has TRBV19 and TRBJ1-3; unclear D gene. This CDR3 region has 14 residues. In germline, CDR1 is LNHDA, CDR2 SQIVND (reference sequence). The ends were cut back, 4 bases at V and 0 bases at J, with 7 bases in the middle. DNA for the CDR3: TGTGCCAGTAGTAGCGCGGCCTCTGGAAACACCATATATTTT. It yields the protein CASSSAASGNTIYF.